This TCR beta chain appears in the sequencing data of a study of blood T cell repertoires in COVID-19. Sequenced by immunoSEQ multiplex PCR; TCRdb stores in-frame clones only, minus some. The sample contains 200,000 to 250,000 clones, roughly four fifths of which appear only once. Germline V gives CDR1 SGHRS, CDR2 YFSETQ. The ends lost 2 bases at V and 2 bases at J; junction bases unmatched: 3. The CDR3 spans 14 residues. The V gene is TRBV5-1, the J gene TRBJ2-7; 8 bases align to TRBD2. The sample taken for sequencing was peripheral blood. This TCR derives from a woman aged 80 or over with COVID-19, enrolled during active disease. The CDR3 DNA reads TGCGCCAGCAGCTTTACTAGCGGAGCCTACGAGCAGTACTTC. Translation: CASSFTSGAYEQYF.